One and the same sample provided the 9 T cell receptor beta chains below, sequenced in a study of T cell responses to AZD1222 COVID-19 vaccine. Sequenced by immunoSEQ multiplex PCR; TCRdb stores in-frame clones only, minus some. The sample contains about 150,000 clones, roughly 87% of which appear only once. Sequenced here: peripheral blood, sampled 28 days after the second AZD1222 dose. The receptors originated from an adult who received the AZD1222 COVID-19 vaccine.

CDR3 in amino acids: CASSRPGQGPNTEAFF. In nucleotides, the CDR3 is TGTGCCAGCAGTCGCCCGGGACAGGGCCCGAACACTGAAGCTTTCTTT. The chain is built from TRBV27 and TRBJ1-1, with 9 bases lining up with TRBD1. This CDR3 is 16 amino acids long. The V gene's germline CDR1 is MNHEY and CDR2 SMNVEV (reference sequence). V trimming: 5 bases; J trimming: 1 base; junction bases outside the gene matches: 8.

V usage is TRBV18 and J usage is TRBJ2-2; TRBD2 might be the D (5 bases). V was pared by 4 bases and J by 4 bases, with 10 bases between. Germline loops: CDR1 KGHSH, CDR2 LQKENI. The CDR3 length is 14 residues. DNA for the CDR3: TGTGCCAGCTCACAGGGCCGGGGCACCGGGGAGCTGTTTTTT. This gives the protein CASSQGRGTGELFF.

This sequence joins TRBV6-2 or TRBV6-3 and TRBJ2-6, with 9 bases that match TRBD1. The CDR3 has 18 amino acids. V lost 1 base and J lost 4; bases outside the gene matches: 8. The germline V gene encodes CDR1 MNHEY and CDR2 SVGEGT. Here the CDR3 DNA reads TGTGCCAGCAGTTACTTGGGACAGGGAGTATCAGGGGCCAACGTCCTGACTTTC. It encodes CASSYLGQGVSGANVLTF.

The chain carries TRBV28 and TRBJ1-2; D might be TRBD1 (5 bases). The CDR3 consists of 16 residues. V was cut by 6 bases and J by 2 bases, with 19 bases left in between. Germline-derived CDR1 and CDR2 are MDHEN and SYDVKM. Written as DNA, the CDR3 is TGTGCCAGCAGCCCTTTTGGGCGGACACCGAACTATGGCTACACCTTC. It translates to CASSPFGRTPNYGYTF.

The chain employs TRBV21-1 and TRBJ2-3; TRBD1 is taken as the D call from the table, unchecked against the DNA. TRBV21-1 is shown as a pseudogene. The CDR3 runs 21 residues. The CDR3 reads CASSKAVPSGAGTGCTDTQYF. The CDR3, as DNA: TGTGCCAGCAGCAAAGCGGTACCAAGCGGGGCCGGGACAGGGTGCACAGATACGCAGTATTTT.

The chain links TRBV11-1 to TRBJ1-1, with D possibly TRBD1 on 5 matching bases. The germline V gene has CDR1 SGHAT and CDR2 FQDESV (reference sequence). Trimming took off 2 bases at V and 1 base at J, with 8 bases between the two ends. This CDR3 has 14 amino acids. In DNA, the CDR3 is TGTGCCAGCAGCTTAAAGGACAAGAACACTGAAGCTTTCTTT. Its protein product is CASSLKDKNTEAFF.

This chain joins TRBV10-3 and TRBJ1-5; D is undetermined. V lost 2 bases, J lost 3 bases, and 8 bases lay in between. This CDR3 contains 14 residues. Germline CDR1 is ENHRY and CDR2 is SYGVKD. The CDR3 loop reads CAISERTINQPQHF. CDR3 coding DNA: TGTGCCATCAGTGAGCGAACTATCAATCAGCCCCAGCATTTT.

This chain uses TRBV6-5 with TRBJ1-2; possible D gene TRBD1, 6 bases. Looked up from germline, CDR1 is MNHEY and CDR2 is SVGAGI. The CDR3 covers 13 residues. V dropped 5 bases and J dropped 5 bases, with 12 bases sitting between them. CDR3 amino acids: CASSPPGVYGYTF. CDR3 nucleotides: TGTGCCAGCAGTCCACCAGGGGTTTATGGCTACACCTTC.

The chain combines TRBV10-3 with TRBJ2-1; D ambiguous. The CDR3 spans 15 residues. Germline V lookup: CDR1 ENHRY, CDR2 SYGVKD. V lost 4 bases to trimming and J lost 4 bases, with 14 bases between them. The CDR3 sequence: CAISGVAEGYNEQFF. CDR3 coding DNA: TGTGCCATCAGTGGGGTGGCAGAAGGGTACAATGAGCAGTTCTTC.